A single sample is the source of the 16 T cell receptor beta chains below, sequenced in a study of shared clonotypes between healthy human individuals. This table comes from immunoSEQ multiplex PCR, and its TCRdb copy is limited to in-frame clones, with some not included. The table records some 2 million clones, roughly 95% of them present only once. Positively selected for CCR7, the CD45RO-negative cells used as naive CD8 cells excluded terminally differentiated effector memory CD45RA+ cells. The source material was naive CD8+ T cells sorted from blood. These receptors were taken from a man younger than 30 in good health.

The chain joins TRBV5-1 to TRBJ2-5; TRBD1 matches 8 bases. The V gene end was trimmed by 1 base and the J gene end by 2 bases; junction bases not matched to a gene: 1. Germline V gene data show CDR1 as SGHRS and CDR2 as YFSETQ. This CDR3 is built from 14 residues. The DNA of the CDR3 is TGCGCCAGCAGCTTGAGACAGGGGCAAGAGACCCAGTACTTC. This encodes CASSLRQGQETQYF.

V gene TRBV4-1 combines with J gene TRBJ2-2, with 9 nucleotides matching TRBD2. The V gene end was trimmed by 5 bases and the J gene end by 5 bases; junction bases not matched to a gene: 12. Germline CDR1 and CDR2: MGHRA and YSYEKL. The CDR3 is 17 amino acids. CDR3 sequence reads: CASSGNPAGGRTGELFF. The CDR3 DNA reads as TGCGCCAGCAGCGGTAACCCAGCGGGGGGCCGTACCGGGGAGCTGTTTTTT.

This chain uses TRBV5-1 with TRBJ2-1; 7 positions match TRBD1. CDR3 length equals 15 residues. Germline assignment: CDR1 SGHRS and CDR2 YFSETQ. The V gene end was trimmed by 0 bases and the J gene end by 5 bases; junction bases not matched to a gene: 5. The DNA for the CDR3 is TGCGCCAGCAGCTTGGTCGACAGGGCGGACAATGAGCAGTTCTTC. Translating it yields CASSLVDRADNEQFF.

A single count supports this clone. The chain uses TRBV19 and TRBJ2-3; TRBD2 agrees at 11 bases. Germline loops: CDR1 LNHDA, CDR2 SQIVND (reference sequence). V was pared by 4 bases and J by 2 bases, with 5 bases of the junction left unmatched. This CDR3 has 16 amino acids. Here the CDR3 reads CASSTLLAGDTDTQYF. In nucleotides, the CDR3 is TGTGCCAGTAGTACGCTACTAGCGGGGGACACAGATACGCAGTATTTT.

Regarding this clone: This sample also contains other DNA sequences that code for the same CDR3. The chain recombines TRBV6-5 with TRBJ2-7; a possible D gene is TRBD2 (6 bases). The ends were cut back, 2 bases at V and 1 base at J, with 9 bases in the middle. The CDR3 covers 14 residues. Germline V gives CDR1 MNHEY, CDR2 SVGAGI. The CDR3 spells CASSYAAGSYEQYF. CDR3 nucleotides: TGTGCCAGCAGTTACGCGGCGGGGTCCTACGAGCAGTACTTC.

The chain uses TRBV7-6 and TRBJ2-7; D might be TRBD1 (5 bases). CDR1 and CDR2 (germline): SGHVS, FNYEAQ. Trimming stripped 1 base from V and 5 bases from J, with 9 bases between. This CDR3 has 13 residues. Written as DNA, the CDR3 is TGTGCCAGCAGCTTAGGGGGCCCAAACGAGCAGTACTTC. Encoded protein: CASSLGGPNEQYF.

V is TRBV7-9 and J is TRBJ2-4, with D tentatively TRBD1 or TRBD2 (5 bases each). This CDR3 region has 16 residues. Germline assignment: CDR1 SEHNR and CDR2 FQNEAQ (reference sequence). V lost 5 bases and J 0 bases, leaving 14 bases between the germline ends. CDR3 sequence reads: CASSPSGGLAKNIQYF. The CDR3 nucleotides are TGTGCCAGCAGCCCGAGTGGGGGATTAGCCAAAAACATTCAGTACTTC.

This clone appeared once. The V call is TRBV9, the J call TRBJ2-5; TRBD1 might be the D (5 bases). The CDR3 has 17 amino acids. CDR1 and CDR2 (germline): SGDLS, YYNGEE. The ends were cut back, 0 bases at V and 4 bases at J, with 19 bases in the middle. The CDR3 region has the DNA TGTGCCAGCAGCGTAGGTCTCTCGCAGGGCTGGCGAGAGACCCAGTACTTC. This gives the protein CASSVGLSQGWRETQYF. Variable domain in full (rest from reference TRBV9 and TRBJ2-5): DSGVTQTPKHLITATGQRVTLRCSPRSGDLSVYWYQQSLDQGLQFLIQYYNGEERAKGNILERFSAQQFPDLHSELNLSSLELGDSALYFCASSVGLSQGWRETQYFGPGTRLLVL.

This clone is a singleton in its sample. The chain uses TRBV27 and TRBJ2-7, with 7 bases aligning to TRBD2. Germline V CDR1 and CDR2: MNHEY, SMNVEV (reference sequence). Trimming took 5 bases from V and 5 from J; bases not matched to a gene: 12. The CDR3 covers 15 residues. Here the CDR3 reads CASSPSSGLDHEQYF. CDR3 sequence (DNA): TGTGCCAGCAGTCCATCTAGCGGCCTGGACCACGAGCAGTACTTC.

The rearrangement links TRBV7-2 to TRBJ1-2; D not resolved. CDR1 is SGHTA, CDR2 FQGNSA, per germline. The CDR3 sequence is 11 residues long. The CDR3 protein is CAVDGNYGYTF. CDR3 coding DNA: TGTGCGGTGGATGGGAACTATGGCTACACCTTC.

The V and J genes are TRBV28 and TRBJ2-7; TRBD1 aligns across 10 bases. The CDR3 has 18 residues. CDR1 is MDHEN and CDR2 is SYDVKM in the germline V gene. The trim removed 8 bases at V and 0 bases at J, leaving 16 bases unmatched. Here the CDR3 DNA reads TGTGCCAGCGCCCTGGGACAGGGGAAGGTATTGAGCTCCTACGAGCAGTACTTC. Translated: CASALGQGKVLSSYEQYF.

This sequence joins TRBV6-6 and TRBJ2-7, with D tentatively TRBD1 (6 bases). CDR3 length: 14 amino acids. Germline V gene lookup returns CDR1 MNHNY and CDR2 SVGAGI (reference sequence). Trimming removed 7 bases at V and 2 bases at J, with 15 bases between. The CDR3 here is CASKVPGTPYEQYF. The CDR3, as DNA: TGTGCCAGCAAAGTCCCGGGGACACCCTACGAGCAGTACTTC.

V usage is TRBV4-1 and J usage is TRBJ2-5; tentatively, D is TRBD1 (5 bases). The CDR3 covers 15 residues. V lost 4 bases and J 5 bases, leaving 17 bases between the germline ends. Germline assignment: CDR1 MGHRA and CDR2 YSYEKL. Here the CDR3 reads CASSPNPREQETQYF. The DNA for the CDR3 is TGCGCCAGCAGCCCAAACCCCAGGGAACAGGAGACCCAGTACTTC.

In regard to this clone: The germline gene is not matched at one end of the junction; a read error may be the cause. The CDR3 DNA follows: TGTGCCAGCAGCCCGACCCCCACCCTGACGGTTGAGGGTCCAACCTTC. As protein: CASSPTPTLTVEGPTF. This sequence joins TRBV9 and TRBJ2-7, with a possible D match to TRBD2 (5 bases). The CDR3 length is 16 residues. In germline, CDR1 is SGDLS, CDR2 YYNGEE.

Comments on this clone: The same CDR3 arises from other DNA sequences in this sample as well. The chain joins TRBV19 to TRBJ2-7; TRBD1 is a possible D gene (5 bases). V shed 3 bases and J shed 1 base, with 7 bases lying between them. The CDR3 covers 13 residues. From germline, CDR1 is LNHDA and CDR2 SQIVND (reference sequence). CDR3 in amino acids: CASSIQGSYEQYF. As DNA, the CDR3 is TGTGCCAGTAGTATTCAGGGTTCCTACGAGCAGTACTTC.

The V gene is TRBV28, the J gene TRBJ1-2; D unresolved. CDR1 and CDR2 from the germline V gene are MDHEN and SYDVKM. V was cut by 5 bases and J by 4 bases, with 11 bases left in between. The CDR3 is made up of 13 amino acids. CDR3 loop: CASSPRVAYGYTF. DNA of the CDR3: TGTGCCAGCAGTCCCCGAGTAGCCTATGGCTACACCTTC.